The clone carrying this TCR beta chain has just a few counts. Its antigen is still unknown. One entry per CDR3 protein, called by TCRdb with MiXCR from the RT-PCR reads. Of about 500,000 distinct CDR3 sequences in the sample, about 17% were seen once. The sample is drawn from a study of response to subunit inactivated influenza vaccine. Study-level points and caveats: The authors suggested that few new T cells are recruited per seasonal influenza vaccination.

In germline, CDR1 is SGHVS, CDR2 FQNEAQ. Trimming cost V 5 bases and J 4 bases; bases outside gene matches: 8. CDR3 length: 18 residues. The TCR originated in a man in his fifties or sixties who received an inactivated influenza vaccine. The sequencing used CD4+ T cells sorted from PBMCs, collected roughly 24 months after vaccination. This chain joins TRBV7-8 and TRBJ2-4; 16 bases fit TRBD2. The DNA for the CDR3 is TGTGCCAGCAGCCGTCCGGGACTAGCGGGAGGGTTGAAAAACATTCAGTACTTC. Encoded protein: CASSRPGLAGGLKNIQYF.